This TCR beta chain comes out of a study of control samples from healthy donors and cancer patients. Looked up from germline, CDR1 is SNHLY and CDR2 is FYNNEI. V lost 3 bases, J lost 0 bases, and 14 bases lay in between. This CDR3 has 16 amino acids. Using immunoSEQ multiplex PCR, the repertoire was profiled, and TCRdb retains in-frame clones only, with some absent. The sample lists roughly 100,000 clones, 90% to 95% seen once, with 2% to 2.5% in the top ten. This clonotype was sampled from a woman between 18 and 29 years old in good health. The specimen sequenced was blood. The rearrangement joins TRBV2 to TRBJ1-1; a weak D match, TRBD1 (5 bases). In DNA form, the CDR3 reads TGTGCCAGCAGTGAGTCTTTGGGACGCATGAACACTGAAGCTTTCTTT. It codes for CASSESLGRMNTEAFF.